Below are 21 T cell receptor beta chains sequenced from a single sample in a study of blood T cell repertoires in COVID-19. Generated by immunoSEQ multiplex PCR, the TCRdb table keeps only in-frame clones and is missing some. The table records 300,000 to 400,000 clones, roughly 87% of them present only once. The source material was PBMCs or T cells enriched from blood (not recorded which). The receptors were gathered from a woman aged 30 to 39 who had recovered from COVID-19.

The chain has TRBV21-1 and TRBJ1-5; whether TRBD1, the table's D call, matches the DNA was not checked. TRBV21-1 is listed as a pseudogene. The CDR3 length is 16 residues. The CDR3 region has the DNA TGTGCCAGCACCCAAAGGGGGATACCTAGCAATCAGCCCCAGCATTTT. This sequence encodes CASTQRGIPSNQPQHF.

The chain employs TRBV6-5 and TRBJ1-1, with 8 nucleotides matching TRBD1. CDR1 MNHEY and CDR2 SVGAGI come from the germline V gene. V lost 5 bases, J lost 3 bases, and 8 bases stayed unmatched. The CDR3 has 15 residues. CDR3 in amino acids: CASSMDREVHTEAFF. In DNA form, the CDR3 reads TGTGCCAGCAGTATGGACAGGGAAGTCCACACTGAAGCTTTCTTT.

The chain is built from TRBV7-6 and TRBJ2-1; the D gene is possibly TRBD2 (7 bases). The germline V and J ends were trimmed by 0 bases and 6 bases, with 9 bases remaining between them. This CDR3 has 14 residues. The germline V gene has CDR1 SGHVS and CDR2 FNYEAQ. CDR3 residues: CASSLAGGLNEQFF. DNA of the CDR3: TGTGCCAGCAGCTTAGCGGGGGGGCTCAATGAGCAGTTCTTC.

The chain uses TRBV6-1 and TRBJ2-6; no clear D gene. The CDR3 extends over 17 amino acids. In germline, CDR1 is MNHNS, CDR2 SASEGT. Trimming stripped 2 bases from V and 0 bases from J, with 11 bases between. The CDR3 reads CASSESGLRSGANVLTF. CDR3 DNA: TGTGCCAGCAGTGAATCAGGTTTACGCTCTGGGGCCAACGTCCTGACTTTC.

CDR3 protein: CASGGGNQETQYF. The CDR3 DNA reads TGTGCCAGCGGGGGGGGGAATCAAGAGACCCAGTACTTC. The chain carries TRBV2 and TRBJ2-5, with TRBD2 matching 7 bases. Germline V gene data show CDR1 as SNHLY and CDR2 as FYNNEI. The V gene end was trimmed by 8 bases and the J gene end by 2 bases; junction bases not matched to a gene: 5. This CDR3 contains 13 residues.

The chain links TRBV28 to TRBJ2-5; the match to TRBD1 covers 8 bases. The CDR3 extends over 13 amino acids. The V gene end was trimmed by 6 bases and the J gene end by 7 bases; junction bases not matched to a gene: 7. CDR1 and CDR2 from the germline V gene are MDHEN and SYDVKM. As DNA, the CDR3 is TGTGCCAGCAGGGACAGGGCCGACGGGACCCAGTACTTC. Translated: CASRDRADGTQYF.

This chain links TRBV19 with TRBJ1-1, with TRBD1 as a possible D gene (6 bases). V lost 9 bases, J lost 1 base, and 18 bases lay in between. The CDR3 extends over 15 amino acids. Germline V gene sequence: CDR1 LNHDA, CDR2 SQIVND (reference sequence). CDR3 amino acids: CASTPDLTGNTEAFF. CDR3 sequence (DNA): TGTGCCAGCACCCCCGATTTGACAGGGAACACTGAAGCTTTCTTT.

J is TRBJ1-1 and V is TRBV5-1; unclear D gene. Trimming took off 4 bases at V and 0 bases at J, with 7 bases between the two ends. Germline V lookup: CDR1 SGHRS, CDR2 YFSETQ. This CDR3 region has 13 residues. This chain's CDR3 is CASSPGMNTEAFF. CDR3 in DNA: TGCGCCAGCAGCCCCGGGATGAACACTGAAGCTTTCTTT.

V is TRBV12-3 or TRBV12-4 and J is TRBJ1-2; maybe TRBD1 (6 bases). Deletions cut 5 bases from V and 3 bases from J, with 10 bases between. The CDR3 spans 13 residues. CDR3 nucleotides: TGTGCCAGCAGTCTCAGACAGGACTATGGCTACACCTTC. Translation gives CASSLRQDYGYTF.

The chain uses TRBV3-1 (or the pseudogene TRBV3-2) and TRBJ2-7; 7 nucleotides agree with TRBD1. The CDR3 is 14 amino acids. Germline lookup yields CDR1 LGHDT and CDR2 YNNKEL (reference sequence). V lost 3 bases, J lost 2 bases, and 4 bases stayed unmatched. The CDR3: CASSQGQRAYEQYF. The CDR3 DNA sequence: TGTGCCAGCAGCCAGGGACAGAGAGCCTACGAGCAGTACTTC.

The V call is TRBV27, the J call TRBJ1-5; TRBD1 might be the D (6 bases). Trimming pared 5 bases from V and 4 bases from J, leaving 9 bases between. The CDR3 has 13 amino acids. In germline, CDR1 is MNHEY, CDR2 SMNVEV (reference sequence). Here the CDR3 DNA reads TGTGCCAGCAGTCTACAGGGTAATCAGCCCCAGCATTTT. It yields the protein CASSLQGNQPQHF.

The chain has TRBV10-3 and TRBJ2-2; 10 bases agree with TRBD1. After removal of 7 bases from V and 2 bases from J, the junction contained 7 bases not matched to a gene. Germline V CDR1 and CDR2: ENHRY, SYGVKD. This CDR3 spans 16 amino acids. CDR3 protein: CAIIQDRGPNTGELFF. DNA of the CDR3: TGTGCCATCATCCAAGACAGGGGGCCTAACACCGGGGAGCTGTTTTTT.

The CDR3 spells CASSLIQGAREKLFF. CDR3 nucleotides: TGTGCCAGCAGTCTCATACAGGGGGCGCGGGAAAAACTGTTTTTT. V is TRBV28 and J is TRBJ1-4; 9 nucleotides match TRBD1. This CDR3 region has 15 residues. CDR1 is MDHEN, CDR2 SYDVKM, per germline. V lost 5 bases to trimming and J lost 8 bases; unmatched junction nucleotides: 9. The whole variable domain, filled in from reference TRBV28 and TRBJ1-4, reads DVKVTQSSRYLVKRTGEKVFLECVQDMDHENMFWYRQDPGLGLRLIYFSYDVKMKEKGDIPEGYSVSREKKERFSLILESASTNQTSMYLCASSLIQGAREKLFFGSGTQLSVL.

V usage is TRBV5-1 and J usage is TRBJ2-7; 8 nucleotides match TRBD1. Germline lookup yields CDR1 SGHRS and CDR2 YFSETQ. This CDR3 is 15 amino acids long. The V gene end was trimmed by 4 bases and the J gene end by 3 bases; junction bases not matched to a gene: 9. The CDR3 sequence is CASSAWTGLNYEQYF. The CDR3, as DNA: TGCGCCAGCAGCGCATGGACAGGGTTGAACTACGAGCAGTACTTC.

This chain connects TRBV28 to TRBJ2-3; 8 bases match TRBD2. The length of the CDR3 is 15 residues. V trimming: 8 bases; J trimming: 2 bases; junction bases outside the gene matches: 9. Germline CDR1 reads MDHEN; CDR2 reads SYDVKM. Here the CDR3 reads CASPPGGPVTDTQYF. CDR3 coding DNA: TGTGCCAGCCCCCCGGGAGGGCCAGTCACAGATACGCAGTATTTT.

This sequence joins TRBV18 and TRBJ1-2; 7 bases match TRBD1. J lost 4 bases, V lost 10 bases, and 21 bases had no gene match. The CDR3 runs to 17 residues. Germline-derived CDR1 and CDR2 are KGHSH and LQKENI. CDR3 nucleotides: TGTGCCACCGCGAAGACAGGGTCCGAAGGTGGTGGCTATGGCTACACCTTC. Protein product: CATAKTGSEGGGYGYTF. Combining the CDR3 with reference TRBV18 and TRBJ1-2 gives the whole variable domain NAGVMQNPRHLVRRRGQEARLRCSPMKGHSHVYWYRQLPEEGLKFMVYLQKENIIDESGMPKERFSAEFPKEGPSILRIQQVVRGDSAAYFCATAKTGSEGGGYGYTFGSGTRLTVV.

The V and J genes are TRBV14 and TRBJ1-1; D perhaps matches TRBD1 (5 bases). The germline V and J ends were trimmed by 1 base and 0 bases, with 12 bases remaining between them. The CDR3 is 16 amino acids. Germline loops: CDR1 SGHDN, CDR2 FVKESK. CDR3 DNA: TGTGCCAGCAGCCAAGGAAGGCAGGGTCTGAACACTGAAGCTTTCTTT. Translation: CASSQGRQGLNTEAFF.

The CDR3 is CASSPHGGRAFF. The CDR3 DNA is TGTGCCAGCAGTCCCCACGGGGGGAGGGCTTTCTTT. V usage is TRBV12-3 or TRBV12-4 and J usage is TRBJ1-1, with a possible D match to TRBD1 (5 bases). The CDR3 is 12 residues long. V lost 5 bases and J lost 11, with 15 bases in between.

The J gene is TRBJ1-5, the V gene TRBV7-8; D might be TRBD1 (5 bases). The CDR3 is 15 residues long. In germline, CDR1 is SGHVS, CDR2 FQNEAQ. Trimming removed 5 bases at V and 4 bases at J, with 15 bases between. The CDR3 bases are TGTGCCAGCAGCCCGCCAGGCGGGGGTAATCAGCCCCAGCATTTT. Protein product: CASSPPGGGNQPQHF.

The chain employs TRBV3-1 (or the pseudogene TRBV3-2) and TRBJ2-5; TRBD1 matches at 8 bases. The CDR3 is 15 residues long. Losses at the gene ends were 3 bases for V and 6 bases for J; bases not matched to a gene: 9. Germline assignment: CDR1 LGHDT and CDR2 YNNKEL (reference sequence). The CDR3 spells CASSHLDRDAKTQYF. CDR3 bases: TGTGCCAGCAGCCACCTGGACAGGGACGCGAAGACCCAGTACTTC.

The rearrangement uses TRBV7-8 and TRBJ2-5, with TRBD2 as a possible D gene (6 bases). The CDR3 runs 15 residues. Trimming pared 9 bases from V and 1 base from J, leaving 18 bases between. Germline loops: CDR1 SGHVS, CDR2 FQNEAQ. The CDR3 loop is CASSLEAGIQETQYF. The CDR3 nucleotides are TGTGCCAGTTCTCTAGAGGCGGGGATCCAAGAGACCCAGTACTTC.